The clone carrying this T cell receptor (beta chain) was seen only a few times. Its specificity is not known. Each CDR3 protein gets one entry after TCRdb re-called the 5' RACE reads with MiXCR. The data hold around 770,000 distinct CDR3 sequences, with roughly 12% observed a single time. This record belongs to a study of CD8 T cells in ankylosing spondylitis. The CDR3 runs to 13 residues. Germline CDR1 LGHDT, CDR2 YNNKEL (reference sequence). V dropped 1 base and J dropped 6 bases, with 7 bases sitting between them. General study results and limits: Ankylosing spondylitis blood appeared to carry a characteristic TCR beta motif of roughly eight highly homologous variants.

Material for sequencing was blood, either unsorted or a sorted T cell fraction (not recorded which). The source is a male donor with ankylosing spondylitis. The V and J genes are TRBV3-1 and TRBJ2-1, with no clear D. DNA of the CDR3: TGTGCCAGCAGCCAAGTCCGAGGCAATGAGCAGTTCTTC. This encodes CASSQVRGNEQFF.